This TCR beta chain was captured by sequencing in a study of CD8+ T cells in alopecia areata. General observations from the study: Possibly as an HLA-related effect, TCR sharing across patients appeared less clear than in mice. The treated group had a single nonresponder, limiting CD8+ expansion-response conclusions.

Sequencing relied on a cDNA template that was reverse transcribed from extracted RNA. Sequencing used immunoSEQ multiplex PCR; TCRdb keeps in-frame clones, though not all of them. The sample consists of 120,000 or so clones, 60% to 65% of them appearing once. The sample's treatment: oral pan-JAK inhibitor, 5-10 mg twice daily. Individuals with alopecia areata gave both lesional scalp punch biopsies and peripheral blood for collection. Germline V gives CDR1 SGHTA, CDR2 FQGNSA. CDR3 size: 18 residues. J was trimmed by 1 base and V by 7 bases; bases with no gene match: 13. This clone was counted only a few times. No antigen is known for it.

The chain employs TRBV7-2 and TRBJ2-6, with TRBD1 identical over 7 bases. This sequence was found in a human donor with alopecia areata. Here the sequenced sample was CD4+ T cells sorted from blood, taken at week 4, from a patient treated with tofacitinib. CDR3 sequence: CASTRSAGGSSGANVLTF. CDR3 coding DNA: TGTGCCAGCACAAGGTCGGCAGGGGGTTCATCTGGGGCCAACGTCCTGACTTTC.